Listed here are 13 T cell receptor beta chains from one sample, sequenced in a study of molecular identifiers for immune sequencing clone quantification. TCRdb recomputed calls from the PCR reads with MiXCR, one row per CDR3 protein. The sample consists of approximately 500,000 distinct CDR3 sequences, about a fifth of them appearing once. Sequencing used naive CD8+ T cells from blood, with Jurkat cell RNA spiked in. Subset of the sample: FACS-sorted CD8+CD4-CCR7+CD45RA+ naive T cells. Source of these receptors: a human donor in good health. Some libraries in this study had Jurkat cell RNA spiked in.

On this clonotype: This may stem from a read error, because a much larger clone lies one nucleotide away. V gene TRBV6-5 combines with J gene TRBJ2-1; 13 bases line up with TRBD2. There are 15 residues in the CDR3. Germline loops: CDR1 MNHEY, CDR2 SVGAGI. The CDR3 is CASRLAGGAYNEQLF. The CDR3 bases are TGTGCCAGCAGACTAGCGGGGGGGGCCTACAATGAGCAGCTCTTC.

This chain links TRBV21-1 with TRBJ2-3; no DNA check was done on the table's D call, TRBD2. TRBV21-1 is annotated as a pseudogene. The CDR3 is 17 amino acids. This CDR3 is CASSPPTRHQNTDTQYF. Here the CDR3 DNA reads TGTGCCAGCAGCCCGCCCACCCGGCATCAGAACACAGATACGCAGTATTTT.

This chain links TRBV12-3 or TRBV12-4 with TRBJ2-1, with 7 nucleotides matching TRBD1. The trim removed 6 bases at V and 2 bases at J, leaving 7 bases unmatched. The CDR3 spans 15 residues. The chain's CDR3 is CASSLTGQTYNEQFF. CDR3 in DNA: TGTGCCAGCAGCCTCACGGGACAGACCTACAATGAGCAGTTCTTC.

The chain employs TRBV27 and TRBJ1-2; D uncertain. Germline CDR1 MNHEY, CDR2 SMNVEV (reference sequence). The V end lost 5 bases, the J end lost 2 bases, and 15 bases lay between the germline ends. The CDR3 is 15 residues long. CDR3 sequence reads: CASSPSAELNYGYTF. In DNA form, the CDR3 reads TGTGCCAGCAGTCCGTCCGCGGAACTCAACTATGGCTACACCTTC.

This clonotype appeared many times. The chain is built from TRBV4-3 and TRBJ2-7, with 9 bases aligning to TRBD1. CDR1 LGHNA and CDR2 YSLEER come from the germline V gene. V dropped 1 base and J dropped 3; count of bases not matched to a gene: 13. CDR3 length equals 18 residues. The CDR3 here is CASSQGQLQDRGYYEQYF. The CDR3 nucleotides read TGCGCCAGCAGCCAAGGACAACTTCAGGACAGGGGATACTACGAGCAGTACTTC.

The genes are TRBV6-1 and TRBJ1-5; D gene unclear. The CDR3 runs to 14 residues. Germline values: CDR1 MNHNS, CDR2 SASEGT. V lost 7 bases and J 2 bases, leaving 12 bases between the germline ends. In nucleotides, the CDR3 is TGTGCCAGCACCCCCTCGGCAGGCAATCAGCCCCAGCATTTT. Translating it yields CASTPSAGNQPQHF.

This clonotype was recorded at least ten times. This chain joins TRBV27 and TRBJ2-2; D not certain. The V end lost 0 bases, the J end lost 0 bases, and 14 bases lay between the germline ends. The CDR3 totals 18 residues. Per germline, CDR1 MNHEY and CDR2 SMNVEV (reference sequence). The CDR3 reads CASSLSISAKANTGELFF. Here the CDR3 DNA reads TGTGCCAGCAGTTTATCGATTTCAGCGAAAGCGAACACCGGGGAGCTGTTTTTT.

This clonotype was picked up many times. The chain carries TRBV20-1 and TRBJ2-3; 8 nucleotides agree with TRBD1. The germline CDR1 and CDR2 sequences are DFQATT and SNEGSKA (reference sequence). After removal of 5 bases from V and 3 bases from J, the junction contained 7 bases not matched to a gene. CDR3 length: 14 amino acids. The CDR3 is CSAPTGALTDTQYF. The CDR3 DNA reads TGCAGTGCTCCGACAGGGGCCTTAACAGATACGCAGTATTTT.

This clonotype was counted ten times or more. The chain employs TRBV12-3 or TRBV12-4 and TRBJ2-7; a weak D match, TRBD1 (5 bases). The CDR3 totals 12 residues. Trimming took 6 bases from V and 4 from J, leaving 10 bases between them. The CDR3, as DNA: TGTGCCAGCAGCTTGGGGCAGTACGAGCAGTACTTC. Translating it yields CASSLGQYEQYF.

On this clonotype itself: With a much larger clone just one base away, this may be a read error. This chain links TRBV5-5 with TRBJ2-7, with 14 positions matching TRBD2. The CDR3 is 15 residues long. Germline V lookup: CDR1 SGHKS, CDR2 YYEKEE (reference sequence). The CDR3 reads CVSSRLAGGAYEQYF. Written as DNA, the CDR3 is TGTGTCAGCAGCCGACTAGCGGGGGGGGCCTACGAGCAGTACTTC.

This clonotype was recorded only once. A much larger clone lies one base from this, so it may be a read error. The gene calls are TRBV7-9 and TRBJ1-3, with D possibly TRBD1 on 5 matching bases. The germline gives CDR1 SEHNR, CDR2 FQNEAQ (reference sequence). This CDR3 is 14 amino acids long. Here the CDR3 DNA reads TGTGCCATCCATCCGGACAACTCTGGAAACACCATATGTTTT. Residues: CAIHPDNSGNTICF.

In this sample, this clonotype turned up many times. Compared with germline, one end of the junction differs, possibly owing to a read error. The chain recombines TRBV6-2 or TRBV6-3 with TRBJ1-1; D unclear. There are 16 residues in the CDR3. Germline V gene sequence: CDR1 MNHEY, CDR2 SVGEGT. CDR3 nucleotides: TGTGCCAGCAGTCCCACTACGGTAGAAATGAACTCTGAAGCTTTCTTT. Translating gives CASSPTTVEMNSEAFF.

This clonotype has a count of ten or more. The rearrangement joins TRBV29-1 to TRBJ1-5; D perhaps matches TRBD1 (5 bases). There are 14 residues in the CDR3. Germline CDR1 and CDR2: SQVTM and ANQGSEA. Trimming left V 8 bases short and J 4 bases short, with 18 bases between. The CDR3 protein is CSPGTRKTNQPQHF. The CDR3 DNA reads TGCAGCCCTGGGACCCGCAAGACGAATCAGCCCCAGCATTTT.